A single sample is the source of the 28 T cell receptor beta chains below, sequenced in a study of blood T cell repertoires in COVID-19. Repertoires were generated with immunoSEQ multiplex PCR, while TCRdb's copy carries only in-frame clones and drops some. The sample lists some 69,000 clones; approximately 89% were seen once. The sequencing sample was made of peripheral blood. The receptors stem from a woman aged 45-60 years with active COVID-19.

The rearrangement links TRBV30 to TRBJ2-7; 13 bases fit TRBD2. CDR1 is GTSNPN and CDR2 is SVGIG in the germline V gene (reference sequence). V gave up 3 bases and J gave up 6 bases; unmatched junction bases: 11. This CDR3 has 16 residues. CDR3: CAWRSNTGLAGPEQYF. CDR3 coding DNA: TGTGCCTGGAGGTCCAACACGGGACTAGCGGGACCCGAGCAGTACTTC.

This clone was counted between two and nine times. V is TRBV15 and J is TRBJ1-2, with unresolved D. Germline-derived CDR1 and CDR2 are LNHNV and YYDKDF (reference sequence). V lost 0 bases and J 2 bases, leaving 10 bases between the germline ends. CDR3 size: 15 residues. CDR3 residues: CATSREVGSNYGYTF. As DNA, the CDR3 is TGTGCCACCAGCAGAGAAGTCGGGTCAAACTATGGCTACACCTTC.

The rearrangement links TRBV6-5 to TRBJ2-1; 9 bases fit TRBD2. V trimming: 4 bases; J trimming: 5 bases; junction bases outside the gene matches: 6. Germline loops: CDR1 MNHEY, CDR2 SVGAGI. CDR3 length: 15 amino acids. The CDR3 reads CASSLLAGANNEQFF. In nucleotides, the CDR3 is TGTGCCAGCAGTTTACTAGCGGGCGCCAACAATGAGCAGTTCTTC.

This chain joins TRBV4-1 and TRBJ2-1; 11 bases line up with TRBD2. J gave up 4 bases and V 0 bases, and 2 bases lay outside the gene matches. The germline V gene has CDR1 MGHRA and CDR2 YSYEKL. The CDR3 covers 16 residues. CDR3 nucleotide sequence: TGCGCCAGCAGCCAAGAACGACTAGCGGGGTACAATGAGCAGTTCTTC. Translating it yields CASSQERLAGYNEQFF.

V is TRBV2 and J is TRBJ1-5, with a weak D call TRBD1 (5 bases). The germline V and J ends were trimmed by 7 bases and 6 bases, with 13 bases remaining between them. Looked up from germline, CDR1 is SNHLY and CDR2 is FYNNEI. There are 13 residues in the CDR3. The CDR3 loop is CASIVQVGQPQHF. CDR3 in DNA: TGTGCCAGCATAGTACAGGTCGGTCAGCCCCAGCATTTT.

This clone was counted a few times. This CDR3 reads CEPTRGVAKNIQYF. Written as DNA, the CDR3 is TGTGAACCAACCCGGGGGGTAGCCAAAAACATTCAGTACTTC. This chain joins TRBV9 and TRBJ2-4, with TRBD2 matching over 7 bases. This CDR3 contains 14 residues. Germline values: CDR1 SGDLS, CDR2 YYNGEE.

The chain links TRBV2 to TRBJ1-5; D not certain. This CDR3 has 21 residues. Germline V CDR1 and CDR2: SNHLY, FYNNEI. V lost 1 base and J 5 bases, leaving 30 bases between the germline ends. The CDR3 region is CASSEVAGWPLTMQVDQPQHF. CDR3 coding DNA: TGTGCCAGCAGTGAAGTCGCAGGTTGGCCCTTAACAATGCAGGTAGATCAGCCCCAGCATTTT.

The chain combines TRBV10-1 with TRBJ2-3, with D tentatively TRBD2 (6 bases). Trimming cost V 6 bases and J 0 bases, with 16 bases left between them. Per germline, CDR1 WNHNN and CDR2 SYGVQD (reference sequence). The CDR3 runs 16 residues. CDR3 sequence reads: CASSLSPGASTDTQYF. In DNA form, the CDR3 reads TGCGCCAGCAGCTTATCCCCGGGAGCGAGCACAGATACGCAGTATTTT.

The J gene is TRBJ2-1, the V gene TRBV29-1, with D possibly TRBD2 on 5 matching bases. Trimming removed 6 bases from V and 5 bases from J, with 17 bases in between. The CDR3 has 14 amino acids. The germline CDR1 and CDR2 sequences are SQVTM and ANQGSEA. The CDR3 reads CSVPLPRRHNEQFF. CDR3 bases: TGCAGCGTACCCCTCCCCAGGAGGCACAATGAGCAGTTCTTC.

The chain recombines TRBV7-9 with TRBJ2-2; D uncertain. The CDR3 has 15 residues. Per germline, CDR1 SEHNR and CDR2 FQNEAQ (reference sequence). Deletions cut 1 base from V and 0 bases from J, with 6 bases between. The CDR3 loop is CASSLGPTNTGELFF. The CDR3 DNA follows: TGTGCCAGCAGCTTAGGTCCTACGAACACCGGGGAGCTGTTTTTT. Full variable domain (remainder filled in from reference TRBV7-9 and TRBJ2-2): DTGVSQNPRHKITKRGQNVTFRCDPISEHNRLYWYRQTLGQGPEFLTYFQNEAQLEKSRLLSDRFSAERPKGSFSTLEIQRTEQGDSAMYLCASSLGPTNTGELFFGEGSRLTVL.

This clone was observed once. The V and J genes are TRBV11-2 and TRBJ2-2; a possible D gene is TRBD1 (6 bases). This CDR3 has 17 amino acids. V was shortened by 1 base and J by 2 bases, with 14 bases between the two germline ends. CDR1 and CDR2 (germline): SGHAT, FQNNGV. CDR3 sequence: CASSLGTWTANTGELFF. CDR3 sequence (DNA): TGTGCCAGCAGCTTAGGTACCTGGACAGCCAACACCGGGGAGCTGTTTTTT.

This chain links TRBV6-1 with TRBJ1-3; D is uncertain. Looked up from germline, CDR1 is MNHNS and CDR2 is SASEGT. CDR3 length: 14 residues. V was trimmed by 0 bases and J by 4 bases, leaving 7 bases between them. The CDR3 region has the DNA TGTGCCAGCAGTGAAGCGGGCGGGGGAAACACCATATATTTT. This sequence encodes CASSEAGGGNTIYF.

In its sample, this clone was seen a few times. This rearrangement joins TRBV9 to TRBJ2-3; 11 bases align to TRBD2. This CDR3 has 15 amino acids. The V gene's germline CDR1 is SGDLS and CDR2 YYNGEE. After removal of 5 bases from V and 6 bases from J, the junction contained 8 bases not matched to a gene. The CDR3 coding sequence is TGTGCCAGCAGTCCGAAGACTAGCGGGACGGATACGCAGTATTTT. This encodes CASSPKTSGTDTQYF.

The chain is built from TRBV9 and TRBJ2-7, with 13 nucleotides matching TRBD2. Per the germline V gene, CDR1 is SGDLS and CDR2 is YYNGEE. The trim removed 0 bases at V and 3 bases at J, leaving 0 bases unmatched. CDR3 length: 15 residues. This chain's CDR3 is CASSVGTSGSYEQYF. The CDR3 nucleotides are TGTGCCAGCAGCGTAGGGACTAGCGGGAGCTACGAGCAGTACTTC. The full variable domain, completed using reference TRBV9 and TRBJ2-7, is DSGVTQTPKHLITATGQRVTLRCSPRSGDLSVYWYQQSLDQGLQFLIQYYNGEERAKGNILERFSAQQFPDLHSELNLSSLELGDSALYFCASSVGTSGSYEQYFGPGTRLTVT.

The CDR3 bases are TGTGCCAGCAGCCTAGGATACGAGCAGTACTTC. As protein: CASSLGYEQYF. V usage is TRBV6-5 and J usage is TRBJ2-7; D is unclear. CDR3 length: 11 residues. Germline V CDR1 and CDR2: MNHEY, SVGAGI. The V end was cut by 6 bases, the J end by 4 bases, with 7 bases between.

The chain uses TRBV27 and TRBJ2-7; 11 nucleotides match TRBD2. Losses at the gene ends were 3 bases for V and 0 bases for J; bases not matched to a gene: 10. Per germline, CDR1 MNHEY and CDR2 SMNVEV (reference sequence). The CDR3 covers 18 residues. CDR3 residues: CASSFLTTGTSGSYEQYF. CDR3 sequence (DNA): TGTGCCAGCAGTTTCCTTACTACCGGGACTAGCGGCTCCTACGAGCAGTACTTC.

J is TRBJ1-1 and V is TRBV3-1 (or the pseudogene TRBV3-2); unclear D gene. The V gene's germline CDR1 is LGHDT and CDR2 YNNKEL (reference sequence). V dropped 1 base and J dropped 3 bases, with 9 bases sitting between them. CDR3 length equals 14 residues. The CDR3: CASSQAGPHTEAFF. CDR3 sequence (DNA): TGTGCCAGCAGCCAAGCGGGTCCGCACACTGAAGCTTTCTTT.

CDR3 region: CASSYRDDQPQHF. In DNA form, the CDR3 reads TGTGCCAGCAGTTACAGGGATGATCAGCCCCAGCATTTT. The J gene is TRBJ1-5, the V gene TRBV12-3 or TRBV12-4; perhaps TRBD1 as D (6 bases). There are 13 residues in the CDR3. Trimming removed 4 bases at V and 5 bases at J, with 9 bases between.

The V gene is TRBV5-1, the J gene TRBJ2-5; 11 nucleotides agree with TRBD1. Germline-derived CDR1 and CDR2 are SGHRS and YFSETQ. The CDR3 has 15 amino acids. The V and J ends lost 3 bases and 2 bases, in that order; junction bases with no gene match: 3. The CDR3 region is CASSSGQGAQETQYF. The CDR3 bases are TGCGCCAGCAGCTCTGGACAGGGGGCTCAAGAGACCCAGTACTTC.

The V gene is TRBV5-1, the J gene TRBJ2-1; 9 nucleotides line up with TRBD1. The germline gives CDR1 SGHRS, CDR2 YFSETQ. V was clipped by 4 bases and J by 5 bases; unmatched bases: 7. The CDR3 spans 15 residues. DNA of the CDR3: TGCGCCAGCAGCCTCCGGGACAGGGCCGACAATGAGCAGTTCTTC. Its translation: CASSLRDRADNEQFF.

The V call is TRBV4-1, the J call TRBJ2-3; possibly TRBD2 for D (5 bases). CDR3 size: 14 residues. Germline V CDR1 and CDR2: MGHRA, YSYEKL. Trimming pared 2 bases from V and 3 bases from J, leaving 9 bases between. CDR3 sequence reads: CASSQTGVTDTQYF. The CDR3 DNA is TGCGCCAGCAGCCAAACCGGGGTTACAGATACGCAGTATTTT.

The chain combines TRBV7-8 with TRBJ1-1, with D maybe TRBD1 (5 bases). The CDR3 has 15 residues. The V end lost 1 base, the J end lost 11 bases, and 20 bases lay between the germline ends. CDR1 SGHVS and CDR2 FQNEAQ come from the germline V gene. The CDR3 nucleotides are TGTGCCAGCAGCTTAGAAGTGGGAGGGGCCCGAGAGGCTTTCTTT. Encoded protein: CASSLEVGGAREAFF. The full variable domain, rest sourced from reference TRBV7-8 and TRBJ1-1, is GAGVSQSPRYKVAKRGQDVALRCDPISGHVSLFWYQQALGQGPEFLTYFQNEAQLDKSGLPSDRFFAERPEGSVSTLKIQRTQQEDSAVYLCASSLEVGGAREAFFGQGTRLTVV.

J is TRBJ2-7 and V is TRBV10-2, with 10 bases fitting TRBD2. Unmatched junction bases numbered 3, after V lost 2 bases and J lost 2 bases. Germline CDR1 reads WSHSY; CDR2 reads SAAADI. CDR3 length: 15 residues. The CDR3 reads CASSEVAGGTYEQYF. In nucleotides, the CDR3 is TGCGCCAGCAGTGAGGTAGCGGGAGGCACCTACGAGCAGTACTTC.

This clone was seen only a few times. The chain uses TRBV7-3 and TRBJ2-1; 10 nucleotides align to TRBD2. CDR1 is SGHTA, CDR2 FQGTGA, per germline. The CDR3 is made up of 16 amino acids. V lost 4 bases to trimming and J lost 3 bases; unmatched junction nucleotides: 6. In DNA, the CDR3 is TGTGCCAGCAGCTCCCTTTCTAGCGGGAGCTACAATGAGCAGTTCTTC. Protein product: CASSSLSSGSYNEQFF.

This clone was detected only a few times. The V call is TRBV3-1 (or the pseudogene TRBV3-2), the J call TRBJ2-5; 13 bases are a match to TRBD2. V shed 10 bases, J shed 4 bases, and the junction held 3 bases outside the gene matches. The CDR3 runs 13 residues. The V gene's germline CDR1 is LGHDT and CDR2 YNNKEL (reference sequence). The chain's CDR3 is CAIGTSGTETQYF. CDR3 in DNA: TGTGCCATCGGGACTAGCGGGACAGAGACCCAGTACTTC.

V and J are TRBV19 and TRBJ2-5; 7 bases align to TRBD2. CDR3 length: 14 amino acids. The V gene's germline CDR1 is LNHDA and CDR2 SQIVND (reference sequence). V shed 1 base, J shed 5 bases, and the junction held 4 bases outside the gene matches. CDR3 DNA sequence: TGTGCCAGTAGTATAGGTGGACTAGGGGAGACCCAGTACTTC. It yields the protein CASSIGGLGETQYF.

The chain has TRBV15 and TRBJ2-7; maybe TRBD2 (5 bases). The CDR3 has 15 amino acids. The V end lost 0 bases, the J end lost 6 bases, and 15 bases lay between the germline ends. Germline CDR1 reads LNHNV; CDR2 reads YYDKDF (reference sequence). CDR3 coding DNA: TGTGCCACCAGCAGAGATGTATATGCGGGTGGCGAGCAGTACTTC. It is translated as CATSRDVYAGGEQYF.

This sequence joins TRBV27 and TRBJ1-3, with D possibly being TRBD1 (5 bases). V dropped 0 bases and J dropped 4 bases, with 10 bases sitting between them. Germline V lookup: CDR1 MNHEY, CDR2 SMNVEV (reference sequence). This CDR3 is built from 15 residues. The CDR3 DNA sequence: TGTGCCAGCAGTTTATCGGGGGGGTACGGAAACACCATATATTTT. This sequence encodes CASSLSGGYGNTIYF.